This TCR beta chain was sequenced in a study of vaccination effects on CD4 cells after COVID-19 (dated by TCRdb to between 2021 and 2023). Broadly, across the study: Post-vaccine samples across the study were collected a median of 72 days after the second dose, with a range of 14 to 241. The study compared SARS-CoV-2 spike-specific CD4+ TCR repertoires before and after mRNA vaccination in COVID-19 convalescent patients and infection-naive vaccine recipients. The Oncomine TCR Beta short-read assay on an Illumina iSeq 100 was used to sequence cultures from other donors in the study. A total of 10 COVID-19 convalescent patients and several SARS-CoV-2-naive healthy vaccine recipients were included in the full study.

Trimming accounts for 6 bases at V and 0 bases at J, while the number of junction bases matched to no gene is 10. From the cysteine up to the phenylalanine, the CDR3 has a length of 16 residues. The DNA shown is the 48-base CDR3, in frame from base 1. Via the germline V gene, CDR1 is SGHRS and CDR2 YFSETQ. On the study overall, not on this receptor specifically: Among healthy vaccine recipients, nearly all vaccine-induced clones were SARS-CoV-2 mono-reactive, and just 1 of 255 was cross-reactive with common cold coronaviruses. Clones induced by infection and clones induced by vaccination both contracted markedly at late timepoints after vaccination, which fits with T cell responses waning over time. The study was limited by a small number of convalescent patients and lacked early post-infection timepoints.

To identify antigen-specific CD4+ T cell clonotypes by their expansion, the ViraFEST assay first stimulated PBMC with viral peptide pools and then applied TCR sequencing. After about 9 days of culture, CD4+ T cells were isolated with the EasySep CD4+ T cell isolation kit. Each participant received two doses of an mRNA SARS-CoV-2 vaccine, either BNT162b2 or mRNA-1273. None of the healthy vaccine recipients had a prior SARS-CoV-2 infection, which was confirmed by nucleocapsid antibody tests that came back negative both before and after vaccination. Roughly 2.1 million PBMC per well were cultured in IMDM with about 4.8% human AB serum, 10 IU/ml IL-2 and gentamicin, plus 10 ug/ml peptides. On days 3 and 7, half of the culture medium was replaced with fresh IL-2-containing medium. Unless noted otherwise, every peptide stimulation condition was cultured in triplicate wells. Using Ficoll-Paque Plus gradient centrifugation, PBMC were separated from whole blood and then either used fresh or cryopreserved at -140C. The overlapping peptide pools covered the spike proteins of SARS-CoV-2 and of the common cold coronaviruses HCoV-NL63, HCoV-OC43 and HCoV-229E. Genomic DNA was extracted from cultured CD4+ T cells with the QIAamp micro DNA kit.

With regard to this clone: Its recognized antigen is unknown. No quality values exist for individual bases; no much larger clone is one base distant.

Libraries came from the immunoSEQ multiplex PCR assay. TCR beta CDR3 sequencing was performed on DNA from the cultured, isolated CD4+ T cells. Under the source paper's analysis protocol: Non-productive TCR sequences were discarded, and reads were trimmed to the CDR3 region, with only CDR3s of 7 or more amino acids retained. The MANAFEST web app was used to identify antigen-specific clonotypes by comparing expansion in peptide wells with expansion in reference cultures. Positive clones required FDR<0.05 expansion versus reference and all other wells, odds ratio above 5, and frequency above 0.1% in two replicate wells. Cross-reactive clonotypes were defined as significantly expanded in SARS-CoV-2 spike wells and in at least one common cold coronavirus spike condition. CDR3 similarity was assessed by Levenshtein distance using the stringdist R package, and unrooted trees were constructed with ape in R 3.6.1. TCRdb's version of the immuneACCESS table is confined to in-frame rearrangements and falls short of the full clone set. An unresolved V gene accounts for under half of the shortfall where checked; the remainder is of unknown origin. The V and J calls and clone size are taken from that table; D and trimming were inferred from the DNA. The sample table records roughly 56,000 clones; 73% of these occur just once. 1% to 1.5% of the sample lies in the top ten.

The specimen was CD4+ T cells from PBMCs cultured with HCoV-229E spike peptides, collected after COVID-19 vaccination. Per the publication, the cell subset or site label means: HCoV-229E spike overlapping peptide pool stimulation. The chain couples TRBV5-1 to TRBJ2-5; 8 middle bases align to TRBD1. The origin of this receptor is a human donor who received a COVID-19 vaccine. The CDR3 region: CASNPGTGLYQETQYF. The nucleotides are TGCGCCAGCAACCCCGGGACAGGATTATACCAAGAGACCCAGTACTTC.